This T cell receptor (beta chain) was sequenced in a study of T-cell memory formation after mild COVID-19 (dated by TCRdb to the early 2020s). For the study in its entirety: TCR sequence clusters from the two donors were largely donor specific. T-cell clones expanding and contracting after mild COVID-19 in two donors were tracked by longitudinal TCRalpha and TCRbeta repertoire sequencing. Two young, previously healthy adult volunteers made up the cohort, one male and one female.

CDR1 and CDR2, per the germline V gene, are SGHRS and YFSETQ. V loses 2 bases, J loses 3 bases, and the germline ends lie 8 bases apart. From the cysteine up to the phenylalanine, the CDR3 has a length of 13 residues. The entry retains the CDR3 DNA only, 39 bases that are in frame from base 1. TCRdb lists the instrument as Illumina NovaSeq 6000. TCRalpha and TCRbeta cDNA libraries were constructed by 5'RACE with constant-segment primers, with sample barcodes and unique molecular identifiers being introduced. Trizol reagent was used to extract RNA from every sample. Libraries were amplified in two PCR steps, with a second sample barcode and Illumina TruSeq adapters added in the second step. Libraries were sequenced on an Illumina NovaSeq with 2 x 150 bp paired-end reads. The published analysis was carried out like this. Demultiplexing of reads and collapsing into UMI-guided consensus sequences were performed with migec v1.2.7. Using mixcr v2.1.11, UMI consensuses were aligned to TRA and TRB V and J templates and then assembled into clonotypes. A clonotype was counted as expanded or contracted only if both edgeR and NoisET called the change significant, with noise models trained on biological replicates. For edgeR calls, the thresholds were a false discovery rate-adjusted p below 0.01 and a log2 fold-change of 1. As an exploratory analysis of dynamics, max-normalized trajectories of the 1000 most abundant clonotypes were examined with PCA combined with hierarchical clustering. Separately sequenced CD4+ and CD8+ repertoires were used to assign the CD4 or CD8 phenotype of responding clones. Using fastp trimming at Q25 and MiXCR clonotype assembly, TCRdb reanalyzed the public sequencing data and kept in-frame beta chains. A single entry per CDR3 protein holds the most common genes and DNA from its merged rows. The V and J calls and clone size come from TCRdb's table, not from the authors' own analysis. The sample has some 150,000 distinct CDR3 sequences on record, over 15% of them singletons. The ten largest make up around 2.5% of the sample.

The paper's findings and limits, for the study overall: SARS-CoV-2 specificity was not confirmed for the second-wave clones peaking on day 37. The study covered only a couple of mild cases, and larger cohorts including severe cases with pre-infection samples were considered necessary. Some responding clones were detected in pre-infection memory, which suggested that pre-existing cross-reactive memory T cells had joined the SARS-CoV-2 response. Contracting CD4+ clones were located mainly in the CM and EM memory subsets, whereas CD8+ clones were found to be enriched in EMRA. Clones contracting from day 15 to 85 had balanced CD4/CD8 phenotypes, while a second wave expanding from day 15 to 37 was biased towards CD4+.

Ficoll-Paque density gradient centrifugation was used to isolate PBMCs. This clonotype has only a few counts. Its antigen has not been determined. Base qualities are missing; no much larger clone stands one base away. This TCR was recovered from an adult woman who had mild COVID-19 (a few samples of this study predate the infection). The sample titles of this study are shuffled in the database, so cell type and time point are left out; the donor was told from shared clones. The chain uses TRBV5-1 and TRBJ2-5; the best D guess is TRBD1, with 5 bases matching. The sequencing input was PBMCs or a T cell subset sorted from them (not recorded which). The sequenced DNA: TGCGCCAGCAGCTTTTTAGGGGAAGAGACCCAGTACTTC. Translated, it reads CASSFLGEETQYF. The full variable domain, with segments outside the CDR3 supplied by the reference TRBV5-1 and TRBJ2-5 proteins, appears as KAGVTQTPRYLIKTRGQQVTLSCSPISGHRSVSWYQQTPGQGLQFLFEYFSETQRNKGNFPGRFSGRQFSNSRSEMNVSTLELGDSALYLCASSFLGEETQYFGPGTRLLVL.